The 25 T cell receptor beta chains presented below share a single source sample, sequenced in a study of cytomegalovirus exposure and HLA in healthy donors. The PCR made use of 60 Vbeta and 13 Jbeta primers. Libraries were prepared by immunoSEQ multiplex PCR; TCRdb keeps only in-frame clonotypes and omits some of them. The sample includes 150,000 to 200,000 clones, roughly 83% seen only once; the top ten take about 0.24%. Sequencing was carried out using PBMCs. All receptors come from a boy younger than 18 in good health and CMV-seronegative.

The J gene is TRBJ1-4, the V gene TRBV15, with a tentative D call TRBD1 (5 bases). The CDR3 has 15 residues. The V gene lost 1 base and the J gene lost 7 bases, with 13 bases spanning the gap. Germline V lookup: CDR1 LNHNV, CDR2 YYDKDF (reference sequence). Written as DNA, the CDR3 is TGTGCCACCAGCAGAGTAGAAGGGGAGGCTGAAAAACTGTTTTTT. Its protein product is CATSRVEGEAEKLFF.

In its sample, this clone was seen a few times. This rearrangement joins TRBV6-5 to TRBJ1-1; D gene uncertain. Trimming shortened V by 6 bases and J by 3 bases, and 11 bases separated the two germline ends. The CDR3 has 13 amino acids. Germline assignment: CDR1 MNHEY and CDR2 SVGAGI. The CDR3 DNA reads TGTGCCAGCAGCCGGGAGTGGGACACTGAAGCTTTCTTT. Translating it yields CASSREWDTEAFF.

The sample holds a few counts of this clone. The rearrangement uses TRBV2 and TRBJ1-2; D remains ambiguous. V was trimmed by 2 bases and J by 4 bases, leaving 17 bases between them. Germline CDR1 SNHLY, CDR2 FYNNEI. The CDR3 sequence is 16 residues long. CDR3 protein: CASSEYGGKNFYGYTF. DNA for the CDR3: TGTGCCAGCAGTGAATACGGCGGGAAAAACTTCTATGGCTACACCTTC.

The V gene is TRBV6-1, the J gene TRBJ2-2; 8 bases are a match to TRBD1. Germline loops: CDR1 MNHNS, CDR2 SASEGT. The CDR3 covers 14 residues. J was trimmed by 5 bases and V by 5 bases; bases with no gene match: 4. CDR3 sequence (DNA): TGTGCCAGCAGTCTTGGACAGGGAACCGGGGAGCTGTTTTTT. This codes for CASSLGQGTGELFF.

This clone has more than one count but fewer than ten. The chain recombines TRBV4-1 with TRBJ1-1; no reliable D call. CDR1 is MGHRA and CDR2 is YSYEKL in the germline V gene. CDR3 length: 15 residues. The V gene lost 7 bases and the J gene lost 5 bases, with 20 bases spanning the gap. The CDR3 here is CASKLGLRGGTEAFF. In DNA, the CDR3 is TGCGCCAGCAAATTAGGACTGCGTGGCGGGACTGAAGCTTTCTTT.

This clone was seen a handful of times. The CDR3 bases are TGCGCCAGCAGCCAACCGGGACAGGGGGACAACGAGCAGTACTTC. Translating gives CASSQPGQGDNEQYF. The chain couples TRBV4-1 to TRBJ2-7; 11 bases are shared with TRBD1. J was trimmed by 5 bases and V by 2 bases; bases with no gene match: 5. The CDR3 sequence is 15 residues long. Germline CDR1 MGHRA, CDR2 YSYEKL.

The chain recombines TRBV5-1 with TRBJ1-6, with D possibly TRBD1 on 5 matching bases. Germline lookup yields CDR1 SGHRS and CDR2 YFSETQ. Trimming took off 2 bases at V and 0 bases at J, with 9 bases between the two ends. The CDR3 is made up of 16 amino acids. The CDR3 loop is CASSFGASSYNSPLHF. The CDR3 DNA reads TGCGCCAGCAGCTTTGGGGCGAGCTCCTATAATTCACCCCTCCACTTT. Full variable domain (remainder filled in from reference TRBV5-1 and TRBJ1-6): KAGVTQTPRYLIKTRGQQVTLSCSPISGHRSVSWYQQTPGQGLQFLFEYFSETQRNKGNFPGRFSGRQFSNSRSEMNVSTLELGDSALYLCASSFGASSYNSPLHFGNGTRLTVT.

This sequence joins TRBV11-2 and TRBJ2-4, with D unclear. V lost 1 base and J lost 0, with 13 bases in between. CDR3 length equals 17 residues. The germline CDR1 and CDR2 sequences are SGHAT and FQNNGV. The CDR3 loop is CASSLAQLDIAKNIQYF. For the CDR3, the DNA is TGTGCCAGCAGCTTAGCCCAATTAGATATAGCCAAAAACATTCAGTACTTC.

J is TRBJ1-2 and V is TRBV18; D remains ambiguous. The CDR3 totals 14 residues. Trimming stripped 1 base from V and 0 bases from J, with 6 bases between. In germline, CDR1 is KGHSH, CDR2 LQKENI. The CDR3 region is CASSPQRANYGYTF. The CDR3, as DNA: TGTGCCAGCTCACCACAGAGAGCTAACTATGGCTACACCTTC.

The genes are TRBV15 and TRBJ1-4, with D uncertain. The CDR3 is made up of 18 amino acids. Germline V gives CDR1 LNHNV, CDR2 YYDKDF (reference sequence). Between the trimmed V and J ends, which lost 1 base and 0 bases, there was a span of 15 bases. CDR3 in amino acids: CATSRVRRGYPTNEKLFF. The CDR3 nucleotides are TGTGCCACCAGCAGAGTTCGGCGGGGATACCCAACTAATGAAAAACTGTTTTTT.

The chain combines TRBV11-3 with TRBJ1-1; 7 bases match TRBD1. This CDR3 region has 13 residues. The germline V gene encodes CDR1 SGHNT and CDR2 YENEEA. V dropped 5 bases and J dropped 4; count of bases not matched to a gene: 4. The CDR3 DNA reads TGTGCCAGCAGCCGACAGGGCTTCACTGAAGCTTTCTTT. It encodes CASSRQGFTEAFF.

The chain employs TRBV2 and TRBJ1-5, with 8 bases aligning to TRBD1. The J segment lost 5 bases and the V segment lost 4 bases, leaving 7 bases of the junction unmatched. Germline CDR1 and CDR2: SNHLY and FYNNEI. This CDR3 has 15 amino acids. CDR3 coding DNA: TGTGCCAGCAGTGGGACGCAGGGGGCCCATCAGCCCCAGCATTTT. This encodes CASSGTQGAHQPQHF.

For the CDR3, the DNA is TGTGCCAGCAGTGATGACAGGGGTGGCTACACCTTC. Translated, it gives CASSDDRGGYTF. J is TRBJ1-2 and V is TRBV2, with 8 bases matching TRBD1. Germline loops: CDR1 SNHLY, CDR2 FYNNEI. The CDR3 is made up of 12 amino acids. V lost 3 bases, J lost 7 bases, and 1 base stayed unmatched. Full variable domain (rest looked up from reference TRBV2 and TRBJ1-2): EPEVTQTPSHQVTQMGQEVILRCVPISNHLYFYWYRQILGQKVEFLVSFYNNEISEKSEIFDDQFSVERPDGSNFTLKIRSTKLEDSAMYFCASSDDRGGYTFGSGTRLTVV.

The genes are TRBV27 and TRBJ2-7, with D tentatively TRBD1 (5 bases). CDR3 length equals 15 residues. Germline V CDR1 and CDR2: MNHEY, SMNVEV (reference sequence). V lost 6 bases, J lost 2 bases, and 17 bases lay in between. DNA for the CDR3: TGTGCCAGCAGAAAAACAGGACAACCTACCTACGAGCAGTACTTC. Protein: CASRKTGQPTYEQYF.

The rearrangement joins TRBV4-1 to TRBJ2-1; maybe TRBD2 (6 bases). CDR1 and CDR2 from the germline V gene are MGHRA and YSYEKL. CDR3 size: 16 residues. Trimming removed 1 base at V and 5 bases at J, with 15 bases between. The CDR3 reads CASSQVSRTTNNEQFF. The CDR3 DNA is TGCGCCAGCAGCCAAGTAAGTAGGACTACGAACAATGAGCAGTTCTTC.

This clone showed up just once. The J gene is TRBJ1-2, the V gene TRBV30; weak D call: TRBD1 (5 bases). There are 16 residues in the CDR3. Germline assignment: CDR1 GTSNPN and CDR2 SVGIG (reference sequence). V was cut by 0 bases and J by 3 bases, with 17 bases left in between. CDR3 sequence reads: CAWSVPRRGTDYGYTF. The CDR3 nucleotides read TGTGCCTGGAGTGTGCCGCGTCGCGGGACGGACTATGGCTACACCTTC.

The rearrangement links TRBV9 to TRBJ2-5; 11 bases align to TRBD2. CDR3 length: 17 amino acids. V was clipped by 0 bases and J by 5 bases; unmatched bases: 9. The germline V gene encodes CDR1 SGDLS and CDR2 YYNGEE. The CDR3 region has the DNA TGTGCCAGCAGCGTAGACCTAGCGGGAGGTCCTCGGGAGACCCAGTACTTC. Its protein is CASSVDLAGGPRETQYF. Variable domain in full (rest from reference TRBV9 and TRBJ2-5): DSGVTQTPKHLITATGQRVTLRCSPRSGDLSVYWYQQSLDQGLQFLIQYYNGEERAKGNILERFSAQQFPDLHSELNLSSLELGDSALYFCASSVDLAGGPRETQYFGPGTRLLVL.

The chain links TRBV7-9 to TRBJ2-7; 7 nucleotides line up with TRBD1. From germline, CDR1 is SEHNR and CDR2 FQNEAQ (reference sequence). The CDR3 covers 15 residues. J was trimmed by 5 bases and V by 1 base; bases with no gene match: 8. The CDR3 protein is CASSLEGGAYDEQYF. In nucleotides, the CDR3 is TGTGCCAGCAGCTTAGAAGGGGGCGCTTACGACGAGCAGTACTTC.

Details on this clone: At one boundary the junction diverges from the germline segment, which might be a read error. The chain uses TRBV7-7 and TRBJ2-2, with D perhaps TRBD2 (5 bases). The CDR3 totals 17 residues. Germline V gene lookup returns CDR1 SSHAT and CDR2 FNYEAQ (reference sequence). The chain's CDR3 is CASSFRPSSANTGELFF. The CDR3 region has the DNA TGTGCTAGCAGCTTTCGGCCTAGCAGCGCGAACACCGGGGAGCTGTTTTTT.

This chain joins TRBV15 and TRBJ1-4; D possibly corresponds to TRBD1 (5 bases). The CDR3 consists of 15 residues. The germline CDR1 and CDR2 sequences are LNHNV and YYDKDF (reference sequence). V shed 4 bases and J shed 2 bases, with 11 bases lying between them. The CDR3: CATSISRQTNEKLFF. DNA for the CDR3: TGTGCCACCAGCATATCTCGACAGACTAATGAAAAACTGTTTTTT.

As regards this clone: Additional DNA sequences in this sample encode the identical CDR3. The chain is built from TRBV28 and TRBJ1-5, with no clear D. The CDR3 is 11 amino acids. Trimming pared 4 bases from V and 6 bases from J, leaving 4 bases between. CDR1 is MDHEN, CDR2 SYDVKM, per germline. In DNA, the CDR3 is TGTGCCAGCAGTTACAGTCAGCCCCAGCATTTT. This encodes CASSYSQPQHF.

The CDR3 DNA sequence: TGTGCCAGCAGCTTTGACTACGGGAATGAAAAACTGTTTTTT. This translates into CASSFDYGNEKLFF. The chain is built from TRBV7-2 and TRBJ1-4, with D unresolved. The CDR3 extends over 14 amino acids. The V gene's germline CDR1 is SGHTA and CDR2 FQGNSA. The V end was cut by 3 bases, the J end by 5 bases, with 10 bases between.

Only a few counts were recorded for this clone. The chain couples TRBV5-4 to TRBJ2-7, with D possibly TRBD2 on 6 matching bases. The CDR3 spans 14 residues. Germline V gives CDR1 SGHNT, CDR2 YYREEE (reference sequence). The V end was cut by 2 bases, the J end by 0 bases, with 9 bases between. This CDR3 is CASSFGGASYEQYF. CDR3 bases: TGTGCCAGCAGCTTCGGCGGGGCCTCCTACGAGCAGTACTTC.

The V call is TRBV28, the J call TRBJ2-7; the D is unclear. Germline CDR1 reads MDHEN; CDR2 reads SYDVKM. The CDR3 has 13 residues. V lost 3 bases to trimming and J lost 2 bases, with 8 bases between them. The CDR3 sequence: CASSFGSPYEQYF. In DNA form, the CDR3 reads TGTGCCAGCAGTTTCGGGTCCCCCTACGAGCAGTACTTC.

This clone has only one observation. V usage is TRBV5-1 and J usage is TRBJ2-5; 9 bases map to TRBD2. The trim removed 0 bases at V and 5 bases at J, leaving 8 bases unmatched. Germline CDR1 reads SGHRS; CDR2 reads YFSETQ. The CDR3 runs to 16 residues. CDR3 DNA sequence: TGCGCCAGCAGCTTGGAGGGTAGCGGGAGCCGGGAGACCCAGTACTTC. Translating it yields CASSLEGSGSRETQYF.